This TCR beta chain was documented in a study of blood T cells in healthy people across ages. Study summary: Per two T cells, about one barcoded beta molecule was captured through template switching.

This clonotype was seen a few times. Total RNA amounts of at least 6 micrograms were extracted per sample. The second PCR ran about 6 to 11 cycles with a sample-barcoded 5' primer and J-beta primers. Each cDNA molecule, via a template-switch adaptor with 12 random nucleotides, was tagged. CDR3-containing paired-end reads numbered at least 2.5 million in each sample. TCRdb reanalysed the 5' RACE reads using MiXCR and keeps one entry per CDR3 protein. The table has around 1,800,000 distinct CDR3 sequences, 30% to 40% seen once. CDR3 size: 16 residues. V lost 0 bases and J lost 4, with 13 bases in between. Germline V CDR1 and CDR2: SGHTA, FQGNSA.

The source of this sequence is a human donor in good health. The chain couples TRBV7-2 to TRBJ2-1, with D possibly matching TRBD1 (6 bases). The sequenced material came from blood. The CDR3 DNA sequence: TGTGCCAGCAGCTTAGCGCACAGGGAAATTTACAATGAGCAGTTCTTC. Amino acids: CASSLAHREIYNEQFF.